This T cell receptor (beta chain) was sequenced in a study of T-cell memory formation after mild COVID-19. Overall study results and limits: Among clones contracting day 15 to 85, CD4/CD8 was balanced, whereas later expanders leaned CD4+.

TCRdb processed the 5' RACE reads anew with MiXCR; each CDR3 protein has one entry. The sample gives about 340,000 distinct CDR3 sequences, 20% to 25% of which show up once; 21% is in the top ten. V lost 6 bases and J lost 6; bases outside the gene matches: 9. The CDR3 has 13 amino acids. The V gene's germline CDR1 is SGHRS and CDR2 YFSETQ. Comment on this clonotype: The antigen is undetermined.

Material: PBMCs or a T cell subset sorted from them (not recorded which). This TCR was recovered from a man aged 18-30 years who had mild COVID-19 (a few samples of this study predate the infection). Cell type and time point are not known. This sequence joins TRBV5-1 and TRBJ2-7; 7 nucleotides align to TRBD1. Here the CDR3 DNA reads TGCGCCAGCACCCAAGGACAGGAGGCCGAGCAGTACTTC. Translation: CASTQGQEAEQYF.